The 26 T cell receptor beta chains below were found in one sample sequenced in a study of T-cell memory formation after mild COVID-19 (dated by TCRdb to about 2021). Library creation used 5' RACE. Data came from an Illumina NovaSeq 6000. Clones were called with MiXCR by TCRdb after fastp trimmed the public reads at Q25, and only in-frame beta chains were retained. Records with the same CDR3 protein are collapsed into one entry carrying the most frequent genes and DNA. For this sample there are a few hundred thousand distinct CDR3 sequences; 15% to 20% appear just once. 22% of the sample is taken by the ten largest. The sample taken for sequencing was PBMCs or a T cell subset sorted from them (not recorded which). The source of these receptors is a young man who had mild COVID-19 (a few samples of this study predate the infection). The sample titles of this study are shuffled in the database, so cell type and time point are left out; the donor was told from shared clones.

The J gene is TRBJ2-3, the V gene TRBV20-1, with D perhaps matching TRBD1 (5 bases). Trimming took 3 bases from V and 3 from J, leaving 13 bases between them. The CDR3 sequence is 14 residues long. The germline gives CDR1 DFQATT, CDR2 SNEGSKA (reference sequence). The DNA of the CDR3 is TGCAGTGCTAGTCGGCCTCAGGGTACAGATACGCAGTATTTT. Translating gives CSASRPQGTDTQYF.

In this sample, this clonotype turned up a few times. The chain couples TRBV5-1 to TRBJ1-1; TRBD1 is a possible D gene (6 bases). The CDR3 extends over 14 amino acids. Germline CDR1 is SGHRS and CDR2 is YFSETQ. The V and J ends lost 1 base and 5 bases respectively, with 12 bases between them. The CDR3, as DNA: TGCGCCAGCAGCTTGAATGGGGGCGGAACTGAAGCTTTCTTT. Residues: CASSLNGGGTEAFF.

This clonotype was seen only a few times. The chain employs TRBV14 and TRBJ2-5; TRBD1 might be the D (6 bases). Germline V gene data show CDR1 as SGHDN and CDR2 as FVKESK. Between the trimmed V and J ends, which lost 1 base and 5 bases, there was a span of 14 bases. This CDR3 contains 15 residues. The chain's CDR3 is CASSQAGRGRETQYF. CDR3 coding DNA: TGTGCCAGCAGCCAAGCGGGCAGGGGACGCGAGACCCAGTACTTC. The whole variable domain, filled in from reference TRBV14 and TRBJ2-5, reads EAGVTQFPSHSVIEKGQTVTLRCDPISGHDNLYWYRRVMGKEIKFLLHFVKESKQDESGMPNNRFLAERTGGTYSTLKVQPAELEDSGVYFCASSQAGRGRETQYFGPGTRLLVL.

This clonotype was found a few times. In DNA, the CDR3 is TGTGCCAGCAGCTTAAGCCTGGTAAGCTCCTACGAGCAGTACTTC. It specifies CASSLSLVSSYEQYF. The J gene is TRBJ2-7, the V gene TRBV7-6, with no clear D. The CDR3 is 15 amino acids. CDR1 and CDR2 (germline): SGHVS, FNYEAQ. V lost 2 bases to trimming and J lost 0 bases, with 11 bases between them.

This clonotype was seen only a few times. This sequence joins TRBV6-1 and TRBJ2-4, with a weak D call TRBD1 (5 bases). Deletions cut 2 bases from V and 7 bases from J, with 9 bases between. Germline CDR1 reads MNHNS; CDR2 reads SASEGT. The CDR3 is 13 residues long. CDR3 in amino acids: CASSEQRGNIQYF. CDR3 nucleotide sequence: TGTGCCAGCAGTGAACAAAGGGGTAACATTCAGTACTTC.

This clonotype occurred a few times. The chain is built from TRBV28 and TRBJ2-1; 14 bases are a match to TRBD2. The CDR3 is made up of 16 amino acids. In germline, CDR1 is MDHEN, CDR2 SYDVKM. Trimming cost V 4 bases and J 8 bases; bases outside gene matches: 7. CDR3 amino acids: CASSYPGTSGGDEQFF. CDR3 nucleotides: TGTGCCAGCAGTTACCCCGGGACTAGCGGGGGCGATGAGCAGTTCTTC.

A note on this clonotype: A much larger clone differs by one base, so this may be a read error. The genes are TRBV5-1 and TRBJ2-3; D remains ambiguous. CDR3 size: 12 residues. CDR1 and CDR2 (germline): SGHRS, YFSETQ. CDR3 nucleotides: TGCGCCAGCGGCTTATCCACAGATACGAAGTATTTT. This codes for CASGLSTDTKYF. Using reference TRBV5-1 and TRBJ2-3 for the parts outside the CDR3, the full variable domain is KAGVTQTPRYLIKTRGQQVTLSCSPISGHRSVSWYQQTPGQGLQFLFEYFSETQRNKGNFPGRFSGRQFSNSRSEMNVSTLELGDSALYLCASGLSTDTKYFGPGTRLTVL.

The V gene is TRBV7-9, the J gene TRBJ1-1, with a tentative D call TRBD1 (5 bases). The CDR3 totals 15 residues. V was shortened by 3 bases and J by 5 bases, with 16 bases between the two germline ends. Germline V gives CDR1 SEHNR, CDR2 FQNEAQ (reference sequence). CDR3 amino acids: CASSFEGQGLTEAFF. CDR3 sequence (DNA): TGTGCCAGCAGCTTTGAGGGGCAGGGCCTTACTGAAGCTTTCTTT.

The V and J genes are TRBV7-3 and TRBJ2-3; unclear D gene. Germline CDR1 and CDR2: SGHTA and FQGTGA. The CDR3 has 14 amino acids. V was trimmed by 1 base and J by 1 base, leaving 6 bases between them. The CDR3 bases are TGTGCCAGCAGCTTAAGTGAGGGCACAGATACGCAGTATTTT. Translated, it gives CASSLSEGTDTQYF.

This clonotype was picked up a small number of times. The CDR3 bases are TGTGCCAGCACGATGGGGACCCCGACGGGGGAGACCCAGTACTTC. This gives the protein CASTMGTPTGETQYF. V usage is TRBV19 and J usage is TRBJ2-5, with D perhaps assigned TRBD1 or TRBD2 (5 bases each). V was pared by 9 bases and J by 5 bases, with 22 bases between. This CDR3 comprises 15 residues. Germline-derived CDR1 and CDR2 are LNHDA and SQIVND (reference sequence).

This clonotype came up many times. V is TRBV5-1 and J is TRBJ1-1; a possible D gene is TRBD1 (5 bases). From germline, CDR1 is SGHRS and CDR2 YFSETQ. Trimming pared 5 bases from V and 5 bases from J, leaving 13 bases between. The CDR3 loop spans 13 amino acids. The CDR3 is CASRSGARTEAFF. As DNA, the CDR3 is TGCGCCAGCAGATCTGGGGCTCGGACTGAAGCTTTCTTT.

CDR3 sequence: CASWAGGSYTGELFF. The CDR3 coding sequence is TGTGCCAGCTGGGCAGGGGGAAGTTACACCGGGGAGCTGTTTTTT. J is TRBJ2-2 and V is TRBV2, with 7 positions matching TRBD1. V lost 8 bases, J lost 3 bases, and 9 bases stayed unmatched. Germline lookup yields CDR1 SNHLY and CDR2 FYNNEI. This CDR3 has 15 amino acids.

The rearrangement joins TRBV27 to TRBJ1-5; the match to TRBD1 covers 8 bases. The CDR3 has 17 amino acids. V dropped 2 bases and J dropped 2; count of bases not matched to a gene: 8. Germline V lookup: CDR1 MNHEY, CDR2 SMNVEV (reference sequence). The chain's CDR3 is CASSLTAGGTGNQPQHF. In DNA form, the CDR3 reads TGTGCCAGCAGTTTAACGGCAGGGGGCACGGGCAATCAGCCCCAGCATTTT.

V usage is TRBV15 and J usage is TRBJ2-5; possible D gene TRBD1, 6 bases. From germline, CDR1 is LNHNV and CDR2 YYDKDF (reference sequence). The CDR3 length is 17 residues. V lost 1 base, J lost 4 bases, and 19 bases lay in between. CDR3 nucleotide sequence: TGTGCCACCAGCAGAGCCGGGGCCCAGGGGCCGGGAGAGACCCAGTACTTC. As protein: CATSRAGAQGPGETQYF.

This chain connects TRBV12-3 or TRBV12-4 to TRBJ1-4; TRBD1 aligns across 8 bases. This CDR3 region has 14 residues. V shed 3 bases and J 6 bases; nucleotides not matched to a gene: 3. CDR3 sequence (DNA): TGTGCCAGCAGTTTGGGACAGGAGGATGAAAAACTGTTTTTT. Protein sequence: CASSLGQEDEKLFF.

The CDR3 reads CASRLEGIRTGSGRMNTEAFF. CDR3 nucleotide sequence: TGTGCAAGTCGCTTAGAGGGAATCCGGACGGGGTCAGGGAGGATGAACACTGAAGCTTTCTTT. V gene TRBV12-2 combines with J gene TRBJ1-1; the table names TRBD1, a call not compared with the DNA. TRBV12-2 is assigned pseudogene status. The CDR3 loop spans 21 amino acids.

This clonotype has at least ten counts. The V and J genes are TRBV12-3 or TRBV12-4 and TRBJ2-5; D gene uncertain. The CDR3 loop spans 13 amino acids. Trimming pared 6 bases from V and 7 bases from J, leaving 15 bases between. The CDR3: CASRLAAAGTQYF. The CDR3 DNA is TGTGCCAGCAGGTTGGCGGCGGCAGGGACCCAGTACTTC.

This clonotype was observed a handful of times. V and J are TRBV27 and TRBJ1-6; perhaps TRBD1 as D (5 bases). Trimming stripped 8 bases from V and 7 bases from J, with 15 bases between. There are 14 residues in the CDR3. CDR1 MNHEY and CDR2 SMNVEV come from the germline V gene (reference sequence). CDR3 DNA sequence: TGTGCCAGCGGTCGGGGACGGGAGAATTCACCCCTCCACTTT. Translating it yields CASGRGRENSPLHF.

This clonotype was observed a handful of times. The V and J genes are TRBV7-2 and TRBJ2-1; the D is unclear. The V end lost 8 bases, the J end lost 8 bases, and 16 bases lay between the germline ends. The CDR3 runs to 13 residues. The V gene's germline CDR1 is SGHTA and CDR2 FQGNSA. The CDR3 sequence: CASGTLAGHEQFF. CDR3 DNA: TGTGCCAGCGGAACTCTTGCCGGGCATGAGCAGTTCTTC.

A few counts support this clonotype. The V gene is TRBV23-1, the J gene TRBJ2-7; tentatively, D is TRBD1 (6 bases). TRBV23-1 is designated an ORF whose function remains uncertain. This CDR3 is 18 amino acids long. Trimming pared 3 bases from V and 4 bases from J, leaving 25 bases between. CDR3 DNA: TGCGCCAGCAGTCATCCCCGCGAAGACAGGCTCAGGCGATACGAGCAGTACGTC. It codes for CASSHPREDRLRRYEQYV.

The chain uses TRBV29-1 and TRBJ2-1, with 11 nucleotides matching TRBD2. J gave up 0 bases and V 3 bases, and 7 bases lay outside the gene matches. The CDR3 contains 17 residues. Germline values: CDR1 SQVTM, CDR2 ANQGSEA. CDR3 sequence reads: CSVDGLAGGSSYNEQFF. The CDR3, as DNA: TGCAGCGTTGATGGGCTAGCGGGGGGTAGCTCCTACAATGAGCAGTTCTTC.

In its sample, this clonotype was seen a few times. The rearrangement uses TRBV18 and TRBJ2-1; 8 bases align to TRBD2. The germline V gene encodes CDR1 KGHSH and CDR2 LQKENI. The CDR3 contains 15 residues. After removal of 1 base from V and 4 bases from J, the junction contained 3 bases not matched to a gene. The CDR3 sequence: CASSPQRGTYNEQFF. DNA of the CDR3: TGTGCCAGCTCACCACAGCGGGGGACGTACAATGAGCAGTTCTTC. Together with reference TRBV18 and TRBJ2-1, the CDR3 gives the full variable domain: NAGVMQNPRHLVRRRGQEARLRCSPMKGHSHVYWYRQLPEEGLKFMVYLQKENIIDESGMPKERFSAEFPKEGPSILRIQQVVRGDSAAYFCASSPQRGTYNEQFFGPGTRLTVL.

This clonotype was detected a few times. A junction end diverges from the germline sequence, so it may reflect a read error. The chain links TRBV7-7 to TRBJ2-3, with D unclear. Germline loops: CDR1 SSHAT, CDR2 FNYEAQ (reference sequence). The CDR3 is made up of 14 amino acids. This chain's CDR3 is CASSQRHSTDTQYF. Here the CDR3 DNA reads TGTGCTAGCAGCCAGAGACACAGCACAGATACGCAGTATTTT.

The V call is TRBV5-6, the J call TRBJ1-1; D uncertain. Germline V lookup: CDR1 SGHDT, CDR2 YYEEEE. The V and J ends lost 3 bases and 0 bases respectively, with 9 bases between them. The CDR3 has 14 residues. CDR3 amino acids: CASSSGLLNTEAFF. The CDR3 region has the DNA TGTGCCAGCAGCTCCGGGCTTCTGAACACTGAAGCTTTCTTT.

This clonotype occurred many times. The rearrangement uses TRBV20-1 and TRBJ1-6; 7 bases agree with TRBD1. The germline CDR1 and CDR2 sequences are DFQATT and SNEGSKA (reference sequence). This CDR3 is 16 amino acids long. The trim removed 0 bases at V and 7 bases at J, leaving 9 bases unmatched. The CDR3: CSARDGRQGSNSPLHF. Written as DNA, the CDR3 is TGCAGTGCTAGAGACGGAAGACAGGGATCAAATTCACCCCTCCACTTT.

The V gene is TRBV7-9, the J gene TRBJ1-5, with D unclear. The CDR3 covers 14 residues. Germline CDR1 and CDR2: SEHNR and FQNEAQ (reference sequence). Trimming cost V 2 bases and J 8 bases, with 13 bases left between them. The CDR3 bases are TGTGCCAGCAGCTTACGGGGAAGTGGAGAGCCCCAGCATTTT. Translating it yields CASSLRGSGEPQHF. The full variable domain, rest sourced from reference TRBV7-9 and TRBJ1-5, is DTGVSQNPRHKITKRGQNVTFRCDPISEHNRLYWYRQTLGQGPEFLTYFQNEAQLEKSRLLSDRFSAERPKGSFSTLEIQRTEQGDSAMYLCASSLRGSGEPQHFGDGTRLSIL.